The TCR beta chain described here comes from a study of cytomegalovirus exposure and HLA in healthy donors. Notes on the study in general: Most TCR sequences proved rare, with some public TCRs found in many donors. A few V segments could not be told apart, such as TRBV6-2 and TRBV6-3, and were left out.

Donors in the study were healthy people who gave bone marrow. The V end was cut by 5 bases, the J end by 5 bases, with 28 bases between. This CDR3 is built from 19 residues. From germline, CDR1 is SEHNR and CDR2 FQNEAQ (reference sequence). The PCR was carried out with 60 Vbeta primers and 13 Jbeta primers. Here immunoSEQ multiplex PCR was the method, and the copy in TCRdb shows in-frame clones only, minus some. Of 160,000 or so clones in the sample, under 85% were seen once. As for this clone: Its antigen is unidentified.

Material for sequencing was PBMCs. This receptor was taken from a human donor in good health. This chain joins TRBV7-9 and TRBJ2-1, with D possibly matching TRBD2 (7 bases). The CDR3 nucleotides are TGTGCCAGCAGCCCCGGTGCGTTTGTAGGGGGGGCTAAGGACAATGAGCAGTTCTTC. Translation: CASSPGAFVGGAKDNEQFF. Combining the CDR3 with reference TRBV7-9 and TRBJ2-1 gives the whole variable domain DTGVSQNPRHKITKRGQNVTFRCDPISEHNRLYWYRQTLGQGPEFLTYFQNEAQLEKSRLLSDRFSAERPKGSFSTLEIQRTEQGDSAMYLCASSPGAFVGGAKDNEQFFGPGTRLTVL.